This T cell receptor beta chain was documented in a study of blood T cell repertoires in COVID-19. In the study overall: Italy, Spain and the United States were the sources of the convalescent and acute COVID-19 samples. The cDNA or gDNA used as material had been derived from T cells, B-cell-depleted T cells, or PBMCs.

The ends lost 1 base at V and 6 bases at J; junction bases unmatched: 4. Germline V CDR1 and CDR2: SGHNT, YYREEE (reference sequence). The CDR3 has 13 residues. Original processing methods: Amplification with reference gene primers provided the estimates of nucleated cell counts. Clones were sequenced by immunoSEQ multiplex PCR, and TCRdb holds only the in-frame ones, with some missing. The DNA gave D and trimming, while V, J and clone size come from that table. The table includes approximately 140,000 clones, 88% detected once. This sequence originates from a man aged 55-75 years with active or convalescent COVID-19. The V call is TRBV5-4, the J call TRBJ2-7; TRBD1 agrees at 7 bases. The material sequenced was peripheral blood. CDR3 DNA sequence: TGTGCCAGCAGCTTGAAAGACAGGGCCGAGCAGTACTTC. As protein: CASSLKDRAEQYF.